The 32 T cell receptor beta chains listed next were all sequenced from one sample in a study of shared clonotypes between healthy human individuals. Clones were sequenced by immunoSEQ multiplex PCR, and TCRdb holds only the in-frame ones, with some missing. The sample lists about 1 million clones; under 80% were seen once. Material for sequencing was memory CD4+ T cells sorted from blood. Specified subset: CD45RA-negative fraction. The receptors shown here come from a man between 18 and 35 years old in good health.

A single count supports this clone. V is TRBV7-4 and J is TRBJ1-2, with D tentatively TRBD1 (6 bases). The CDR3 sequence is 14 residues long. Germline V CDR1 and CDR2: SGHVT, SQSDAQ. Trimming took off 6 bases at V and 2 bases at J, with 13 bases between the two ends. CDR3 DNA: TGTGCCAGCAGGGTGAAGGGGGGAAACTATGGCTACACCTTC. Translating gives CASRVKGGNYGYTF.

V and J are TRBV2 and TRBJ1-3; D possibly corresponds to TRBD1 (5 bases). In germline, CDR1 is SNHLY, CDR2 FYNNEI. This CDR3 comprises 18 residues. V gave up 3 bases and J gave up 0 bases, with 18 bases separating them. This CDR3 reads CASSDVGAGTSSGNTIYF. CDR3 DNA: TGTGCCAGCAGTGACGTTGGGGCAGGGACGAGCTCTGGAAACACCATATATTTT.

The chain recombines TRBV5-1 with TRBJ2-3; D possibly corresponds to TRBD1 (6 bases). Looked up from germline, CDR1 is SGHRS and CDR2 is YFSETQ. CDR3 length: 16 amino acids. V lost 4 bases and J 2 bases, leaving 17 bases between the germline ends. The CDR3 region has the DNA TGCGCCAGCAGCGTATATATGGACAGATTCACAGATACGCAGTATTTT. Encoded protein: CASSVYMDRFTDTQYF.

The J gene is TRBJ2-2, the V gene TRBV7-6; 11 bases fit TRBD1. The CDR3 extends over 17 amino acids. Germline lookup yields CDR1 SGHVS and CDR2 FNYEAQ. Trimming cost V 0 bases and J 4 bases; bases outside gene matches: 4. The DNA of the CDR3 is TGTGCCAGCAGCTTAGCCGGGGGACAGGGGGGCACCGGGGAGCTGTTTTTT. This sequence encodes CASSLAGGQGGTGELFF.

As to this clone: Other nucleotide sequences in the sample specify the same CDR3. The chain recombines TRBV18 with TRBJ2-7, with 8 positions matching TRBD2. Germline V CDR1 and CDR2: KGHSH, LQKENI. V gave up 3 bases and J gave up 7 bases; unmatched junction bases: 5. The CDR3 length is 13 residues. CDR3 sequence: CASSPRGVGEQYF. CDR3 DNA sequence: TGTGCCAGCTCACCGCGGGGGGTGGGTGAGCAGTACTTC.

Comments on this clone: A single base is all that separates this from a far larger clone, so a read error is likely. This CDR3 is also generated by other DNA sequences in the sample. The chain recombines TRBV7-9 with TRBJ2-7; 7 nucleotides match TRBD1. CDR1 and CDR2 (germline): SEHNR, FQNEAQ (reference sequence). CDR3 length: 13 residues. The trim removed 5 bases at V and 6 bases at J, leaving 7 bases unmatched. CDR3 bases: TGTGCCAGCAGCGCGGCAGGGGGTGGCGAGCAGTACTTC. Residues: CASSAAGGGEQYF. The full variable domain, rest sourced from reference TRBV7-9 and TRBJ2-7, is DTGVSQNPRHKITKRGQNVTFRCDPISEHNRLYWYRQTLGQGPEFLTYFQNEAQLEKSRLLSDRFSAERPKGSFSTLEIQRTEQGDSAMYLCASSAAGGGEQYFGPGTRLTVT.

The chain combines TRBV10-1 with TRBJ1-1, with D hard to call. V was trimmed by 6 bases and J by 0 bases, leaving 8 bases between them. The CDR3 is made up of 13 amino acids. CDR1 WNHNN and CDR2 SYGVQD come from the germline V gene (reference sequence). The CDR3, as DNA: TGCGCCAGCAGGAAGGAGATGAACACTGAAGCTTTCTTT. It translates to CASRKEMNTEAFF.

This rearrangement joins TRBV25-1 to TRBJ1-2; D is ambiguous. Germline assignment: CDR1 MGHDK and CDR2 SYGVNS. V was cut by 6 bases and J by 5 bases, with 16 bases left in between. The CDR3 extends over 14 amino acids. In DNA form, the CDR3 reads TGTGCCAGCAGCAATACCGGGGTCCTATATGGCTACACCTTC. It codes for CASSNTGVLYGYTF.

This chain uses TRBV6-5 with TRBJ2-1, with D perhaps matching TRBD1 (5 bases). With 2 bases removed from V and 8 bases from J, the gap between germline ends came to 13 bases. There are 14 residues in the CDR3. Germline V CDR1 and CDR2: MNHEY, SVGAGI. The CDR3, as DNA: TGTGCCAGCAGTTACGACAGACTTGGCTATGAGCAGTTCTTC. The encoded protein is CASSYDRLGYEQFF.

V usage is TRBV6-1 and J usage is TRBJ2-5; possibly TRBD2 for D (7 bases). Germline lookup yields CDR1 MNHNS and CDR2 SASEGT. The CDR3 loop spans 14 amino acids. Trimming left V 7 bases short and J 5 bases short, with 17 bases between. CDR3 coding DNA: TGTGCCAGCATCCGGGGGGCCCAAGGGGAGACCCAGTACTTC. Amino acids: CASIRGAQGETQYF.

The chain recombines TRBV2 with TRBJ1-6; D perhaps matches TRBD1 (6 bases). Trimming left V 5 bases short and J 7 bases short, with 18 bases between. This CDR3 is 16 amino acids long. Germline CDR1 SNHLY, CDR2 FYNNEI. The DNA of the CDR3 is TGTGCCAGCAGTCTCAATAGGAAGGGGGAGAATTCACCCCTCCACTTT. Protein: CASSLNRKGENSPLHF.

The chain is built from TRBV5-4 and TRBJ2-7, with D hard to call. Trimming took 3 bases from V and 6 from J, leaving 13 bases between them. Germline assignment: CDR1 SGHNT and CDR2 YYREEE (reference sequence). The CDR3 spans 13 residues. The CDR3 DNA reads TGTGCCAGCAGCTCCGACCGCATCGGCGAGCAGTACTTC. It specifies CASSSDRIGEQYF.

This clone occurred a few times. A read error may produce the germline difference seen at one junction end. This chain uses TRBV7-7 with TRBJ2-2; D remains ambiguous. Germline-derived CDR1 and CDR2 are SSHAT and FNYEAQ (reference sequence). The CDR3 sequence is 13 residues long. This CDR3 is CASSSPSTGELFF. For the CDR3, the DNA is TGTGCTAGCAGCTCCCCTTCCACCGGGGAGCTGTTTTTT.

This sequence joins TRBV5-6 and TRBJ2-3; TRBD2 aligns across 11 bases. Germline V gene sequence: CDR1 SGHDT, CDR2 YYEEEE. The CDR3 sequence is 15 residues long. J gave up 3 bases and V 1 base, and 1 base lay outside the gene matches. CDR3 bases: TGTGCCAGCAGCTTGACTAGCGGGAGAACAGATACGCAGTATTTT. Translating it yields CASSLTSGRTDTQYF.

The J gene is TRBJ1-6, the V gene TRBV6-5; 11 bases are shared with TRBD1. The V gene end was trimmed by 3 bases and the J gene end by 10 bases; junction bases not matched to a gene: 5. CDR1 MNHEY and CDR2 SVGAGI come from the germline V gene. The CDR3 is 15 amino acids. The DNA for the CDR3 is TGTGCCAGCAGTTATTCCCGGACAGGGGGCTCACCCCTCCACTTT. It specifies CASSYSRTGGSPLHF.

V usage is TRBV19 and J usage is TRBJ2-1; D remains ambiguous. CDR1 and CDR2 (germline): LNHDA, SQIVND (reference sequence). This CDR3 spans 12 amino acids. The V and J ends lost 4 bases and 9 bases respectively, with 10 bases between them. For the CDR3, the DNA is TGTGCCAGTAGTACGTACCCCGGTGAGCAGTTCTTC. As protein: CASSTYPGEQFF.

This clone was counted a single time. The J gene is TRBJ2-2, the V gene TRBV6-6; a weak D match, TRBD1 (6 bases). V gave up 10 bases and J gave up 0 bases, with 12 bases separating them. Per germline, CDR1 MNHNY and CDR2 SVGAGI (reference sequence). This CDR3 has 14 amino acids. For the CDR3, the DNA is TGTGCCACGAGGGACACACCGAACACCGGGGAGCTGTTTTTT. Its protein is CATRDTPNTGELFF.

There are a few counts of this clone. The chain carries TRBV30 and TRBJ2-3; 7 nucleotides line up with TRBD1. The CDR3 has 13 residues. V dropped 0 bases and J dropped 3; count of bases not matched to a gene: 0. Germline CDR1 is GTSNPN and CDR2 is SVGIG (reference sequence). For the CDR3, the DNA is TGTGCCTGGAGTGTACAGGGGACAGATACGCAGTATTTT. It yields the protein CAWSVQGTDTQYF.

About this clone itself: The identical CDR3 is also encoded by other nucleotide sequences in the sample. This chain links TRBV6-5 with TRBJ2-7; 9 bases line up with TRBD1. Trimming took 5 bases from V and 1 from J; bases not matched to a gene: 6. The CDR3 covers 15 residues. The germline V gene encodes CDR1 MNHEY and CDR2 SVGAGI. CDR3 protein: CASSRPGQGSYEQYF. DNA of the CDR3: TGTGCCAGCAGTCGACCTGGACAGGGGTCCTACGAGCAGTACTTC.

The gene calls are TRBV6-1 and TRBJ2-2; 11 nucleotides agree with TRBD1. CDR1 is MNHNS and CDR2 is SASEGT in the germline V gene. The CDR3 sequence is 16 residues long. J gave up 6 bases and V 4 bases, and 7 bases lay outside the gene matches. The CDR3 bases are TGTGCCAGCAGTGTAGCCGGGACAGGGGGATCCGGGGAGCTGTTTTTT. Its protein is CASSVAGTGGSGELFF.

This chain uses TRBV27 with TRBJ2-7, with 7 bases lining up with TRBD1. Trimming cost V 2 bases and J 0 bases; bases outside gene matches: 4. This CDR3 is 15 amino acids long. From germline, CDR1 is MNHEY and CDR2 SMNVEV (reference sequence). The CDR3 region has the DNA TGTGCCAGCAGTTTAGGGGACAGCTACTCCTACGAGCAGTACTTC. Translated: CASSLGDSYSYEQYF.

The chain recombines TRBV30 with TRBJ2-1; no definite D call. CDR3 size: 13 residues. Trimming removed 6 bases at V and 0 bases at J, with 9 bases between. Per germline, CDR1 GTSNPN and CDR2 SVGIG (reference sequence). CDR3 sequence reads: CACSADSYNEQFF. The CDR3 region has the DNA TGTGCCTGCTCGGCAGACTCCTACAATGAGCAGTTCTTC.

This clone has just one count. The chain joins TRBV30 to TRBJ2-1; 9 bases line up with TRBD2. V shed 3 bases and J 7 bases; nucleotides not matched to a gene: 7. This CDR3 is built from 14 residues. Germline V CDR1 and CDR2: GTSNPN, SVGIG (reference sequence). This CDR3 is CAWSAGTSSNEQFF. As DNA, the CDR3 is TGTGCCTGGAGCGCCGGGACTAGCAGTAATGAGCAGTTCTTC.

The CDR3 DNA sequence: TGTGCCAGCATTCAACCGGGACAGGGCGCAAATACGCAGTATTTT. Its translation: CASIQPGQGANTQYF. This chain connects TRBV28 to TRBJ2-3; TRBD1 agrees at 9 bases. Germline V CDR1 and CDR2: MDHEN, SYDVKM. This CDR3 is 15 amino acids long. V shed 7 bases and J 7 bases; nucleotides not matched to a gene: 12.

This clone was found once. The V gene is TRBV25-1, the J gene TRBJ2-1; 10 nucleotides match TRBD1. V lost 4 bases, J lost 2 bases, and 5 bases stayed unmatched. CDR1 and CDR2 (germline): MGHDK, SYGVNS. This CDR3 spans 16 amino acids. In nucleotides, the CDR3 is TGTGCCAGCAGTGCGACGACAGGGGGCGCCTACAATGAGCAGTTCTTC. This translates into CASSATTGGAYNEQFF. Full variable domain (remainder filled in from reference TRBV25-1 and TRBJ2-1): EADIYQTPRYLVIGTGKKITLECSQTMGHDKMYWYQQDPGMELHLIHYSYGVNSTEKGDLSSESTVSRIRTEHFPLTLESARPSHTSQYLCASSATTGGAYNEQFFGPGTRLTVL.

This chain links TRBV4-1 with TRBJ2-5; 9 nucleotides align to TRBD2. The CDR3 has 16 residues. Germline CDR1 reads MGHRA; CDR2 reads YSYEKL. Trimming removed 1 base from V and 5 bases from J; junction bases left unmatched: 8. In nucleotides, the CDR3 is TGCGCCAGCAGCCAAGCCCGCGGGAGGGCCGTGGAGACCCAGTACTTC. As protein: CASSQARGRAVETQYF.

This clone was detected once. This chain uses TRBV9 with TRBJ1-2, with 9 bases fitting TRBD1. The germline CDR1 and CDR2 sequences are SGDLS and YYNGEE. After removal of 4 bases from V and 8 bases from J, the junction contained 12 bases not matched to a gene. This CDR3 contains 15 residues. CDR3 coding DNA: TGTGCCAGCAGCACAACCGGGACAGGGAAAGGCGGCTACACCTTC. It yields the protein CASSTTGTGKGGYTF.

The rearrangement links TRBV5-4 to TRBJ2-5, with 7 bases aligning to TRBD2. The CDR3 is 14 amino acids. Looked up from germline, CDR1 is SGHNT and CDR2 is YYREEE (reference sequence). The V segment lost 3 bases and the J segment 5 bases; nucleotides outside the gene matches: 7. CDR3 loop: CASSSRGEWETQYF. CDR3 nucleotides: TGTGCCAGCAGCTCCCGGGGGGAGTGGGAGACCCAGTACTTC.

Turning to this clone: The sample holds other DNA sequences that translate to the same CDR3. The J gene is TRBJ2-1, the V gene TRBV30; D gene ambiguous. Germline V gives CDR1 GTSNPN, CDR2 SVGIG (reference sequence). The CDR3 spans 12 residues. The V end lost 0 bases, the J end lost 6 bases, and 6 bases lay between the germline ends. The CDR3 is CAWSVLGNEQFF. The CDR3 DNA reads TGTGCCTGGAGTGTATTGGGCAATGAGCAGTTCTTC.

In the case of this clone: This sample includes further DNA sequences coding for the same CDR3. The gene calls are TRBV5-1 and TRBJ1-3; D remains unclear. This CDR3 is built from 16 residues. Trimming cost V 0 bases and J 2 bases, with 12 bases left between them. Germline CDR1 and CDR2: SGHRS and YFSETQ. This CDR3 is CASSLAVQGTGNTIYF. The CDR3 DNA reads TGCGCCAGCAGCTTGGCCGTTCAAGGGACTGGAAACACCATATATTTT.

This clone was seen just once. This chain uses TRBV5-1 with TRBJ2-2, with 9 bases aligning to TRBD1. The CDR3 loop spans 14 amino acids. Looked up from germline, CDR1 is SGHRS and CDR2 is YFSETQ. Trimming at V came to 9 bases and at J to 4 bases, leaving 7 bases not matched to a gene. The CDR3 region has the DNA TGCGCCACCACGACAGGGGGGAGCACCGGGGAGCTGTTTTTT. Translating gives CATTTGGSTGELFF.

DNA of the CDR3: TGCGCCAGCAGCCGCAAGGGGGGGGCTCAGCCCCAGCATTTT. It codes for CASSRKGGAQPQHF. The V and J genes are TRBV5-1 and TRBJ1-5, with D possibly being TRBD1 (6 bases). The CDR3 spans 14 residues. Deletions cut 4 bases from V and 6 bases from J, with 14 bases between. Germline values: CDR1 SGHRS, CDR2 YFSETQ.